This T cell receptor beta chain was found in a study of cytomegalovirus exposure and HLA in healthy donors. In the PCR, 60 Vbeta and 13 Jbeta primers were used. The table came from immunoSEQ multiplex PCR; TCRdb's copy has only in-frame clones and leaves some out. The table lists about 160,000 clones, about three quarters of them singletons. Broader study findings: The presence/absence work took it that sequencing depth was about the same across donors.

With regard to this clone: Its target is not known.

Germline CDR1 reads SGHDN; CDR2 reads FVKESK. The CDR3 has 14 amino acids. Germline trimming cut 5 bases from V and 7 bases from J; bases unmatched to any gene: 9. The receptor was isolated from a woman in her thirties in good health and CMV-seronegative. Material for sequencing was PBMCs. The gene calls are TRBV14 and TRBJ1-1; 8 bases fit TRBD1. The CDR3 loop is CASSAGQGGFEAFF. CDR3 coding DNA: TGTGCCAGCAGCGCCGGACAGGGCGGCTTTGAAGCTTTCTTT.